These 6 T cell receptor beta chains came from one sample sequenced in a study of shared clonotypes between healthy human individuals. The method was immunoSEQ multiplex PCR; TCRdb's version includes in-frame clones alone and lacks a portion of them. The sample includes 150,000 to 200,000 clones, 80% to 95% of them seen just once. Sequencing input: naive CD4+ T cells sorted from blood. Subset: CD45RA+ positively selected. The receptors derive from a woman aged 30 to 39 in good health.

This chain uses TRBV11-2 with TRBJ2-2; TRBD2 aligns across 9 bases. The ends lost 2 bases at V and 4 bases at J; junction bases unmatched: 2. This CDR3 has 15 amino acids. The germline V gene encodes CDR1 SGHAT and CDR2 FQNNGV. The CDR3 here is CASSLSGRITGELFF. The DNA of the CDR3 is TGTGCCAGCAGCTTAAGCGGGAGGATCACCGGGGAGCTGTTTTTT.

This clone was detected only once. CDR3 protein: CASSAHGNYGYTF. Here the CDR3 DNA reads TGTGCCAGCAGCGCCCACGGGAACTATGGCTACACCTTC. This chain joins TRBV11-2 and TRBJ1-2; the D is unclear. The CDR3 is 13 residues long. Trimming removed 5 bases from V and 2 bases from J, with 9 bases in between. CDR1 and CDR2 from the germline V gene are SGHAT and FQNNGV.

The CDR3 region has the DNA TGTGCCAGTAGTATTTCCAGGAACACTGAAGCTTTCTTT. Translated, it gives CASSISRNTEAFF. The chain uses TRBV19 and TRBJ1-1, with D hard to call. This CDR3 contains 13 residues. V lost 3 bases and J 1 base, leaving 6 bases between the germline ends. The germline CDR1 and CDR2 sequences are LNHDA and SQIVND (reference sequence).

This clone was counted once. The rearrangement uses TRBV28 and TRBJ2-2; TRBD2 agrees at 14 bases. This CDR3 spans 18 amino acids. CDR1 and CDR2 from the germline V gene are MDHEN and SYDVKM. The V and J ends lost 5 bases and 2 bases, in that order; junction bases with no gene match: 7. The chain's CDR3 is CASSLGLAGERNTGELFF. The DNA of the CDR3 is TGTGCCAGCAGTCTGGGACTAGCGGGAGAGAGAAACACCGGGGAGCTGTTTTTT. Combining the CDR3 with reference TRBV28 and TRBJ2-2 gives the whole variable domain DVKVTQSSRYLVKRTGEKVFLECVQDMDHENMFWYRQDPGLGLRLIYFSYDVKMKEKGDIPEGYSVSREKKERFSLILESASTNQTSMYLCASSLGLAGERNTGELFFGEGSRLTVL.

The CDR3 nucleotides are TGTGCCAGCAGCTTTAGGTCTCCTGGCACAGATACGCAGTATTTT. Residues: CASSFRSPGTDTQYF. The V gene is TRBV11-2, the J gene TRBJ2-3; unclear D gene. V was cut by 3 bases and J by 1 base, with 11 bases left in between. The CDR3 length is 15 residues. From germline, CDR1 is SGHAT and CDR2 FQNNGV.

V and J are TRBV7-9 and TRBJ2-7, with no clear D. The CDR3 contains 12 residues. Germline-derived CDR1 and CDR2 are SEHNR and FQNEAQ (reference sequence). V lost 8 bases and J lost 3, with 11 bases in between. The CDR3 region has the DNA TGTGCCAGCGGTCTGGGCTACTACGAGCAGTACTTC. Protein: CASGLGYYEQYF.